This record covers a single T cell receptor beta chain. Its antigen remains unidentified. The data stem from a study of monozygotic twins with inflammatory bowel disease. Phlebotomy per donor yielded a single 2.5 ml blood sample. No DNA is given; TCRdb re-called the 5' RACE reads and lists each CDR3 protein once. This sample's clone table lists approximately 120,000 distinct CDR3 sequences. Germline assignment: CDR1 MGHDK and CDR2 SYGVNS. This CDR3 has 12 residues. Study results and limitations: Added variability in patient repertoires may stem from differing immunosuppressive treatments. The study found lower TCRbeta diversity (inverse Simpson) in IBD patients than in healthy co-twins.

The sequence was obtained from a human donor with ulcerative colitis or Crohn's disease, or a healthy co-twin of an affected twin (not recorded which). The chain is built from TRBV25-1 and TRBJ2-7. The sequencing sample was made of blood. CDR3 loop: CASSAGPYEQYF.